This TCR beta chain was observed in a study of cytotoxic CD8 clonotypes in ibrutinib-treated CLL. About the study: The subjects consisted of some 12 relapsed/refractory and about 14 treatment-naive individuals, with some 17 IGHV unmutated. Study results and caveats: Clonality correlated strongly with circulating CD8+ T cells and exceeded age-matched healthy donors at baseline. The clonality rise at ibrutinib response reflected private clonotype expansion.

CDR1 LNHDA and CDR2 SQIVND come from the germline V gene (reference sequence). Germline trimming cut 4 bases from V and 4 bases from J; bases unmatched to any gene: 16. This CDR3 spans 18 amino acids. Of note for this clone: The antigen is unknown.

Sequencing was designed to attain a depth spanning 1 in 200,000 to 1 in 1 million T cells. TCRdb's copy holds only in-frame clones and misses some; the assay was immunoSEQ multiplex PCR. The table records 45,000 to 60,000 clones, around 55% of them present only once. Sequenced here: PBMCs, sampled after 24 months of ibrutinib treatment. The chain couples TRBV19 to TRBJ2-1; 7 nucleotides align to TRBD2. The sequence was collected from a human donor with chronic lymphocytic leukemia. CDR3 DNA: TGTGCCAGTAGTACCCTTACTAGCGCGACTTGGGCATACAATGAGCAGTTCTTC. This encodes CASSTLTSATWAYNEQFF.